The 21 T cell receptor beta chains below were found in one sample sequenced in a study of Graves' ophthalmopathy and Graves' hyperthyroidism (dated by TCRdb to the late 2010s). The data were produced on an Illumina HiSeq 2000. For repertoire sequencing, TCR beta CDR3 regions were amplified from RNA transcripts. HTBI primers and the Qiagen OneStep RT-PCR kit were used in a first-round RT-PCR, which was followed by a second-round multiplex PCR, size selection and purification. TCRdb trimmed the raw reads at Q25, called clones with MiXCR and kept productive beta chains. Every CDR3 protein is listed once, alongside the most common genes and DNA of its rows. The table for this sample lists some 1.1 million distinct CDR3 sequences; roughly two fifths of them were counted only once. The top ten clones comprise approximately 10% of the sample. Material for sequencing was peripheral blood or thyroid tissue (not recorded which). The receptors shown here come from an adult man with Graves' hyperthyroidism.

This clonotype was observed at least ten times. This is likely a read error, given that the CDR3 carries no conserved phenylalanine or tryptophan at its end. The gene calls are TRBV7-2 and TRBJ2-7; the D gene could be TRBD1 or TRBD2 (5 bases each). Trimming took 5 bases from V and 5 from J, leaving 16 bases between them. The CDR3 extends over 14 amino acids. The germline CDR1 and CDR2 sequences are SGHTA and FQGNSA. CDR3 amino acids: CASSPKGRGDEQYS. DNA of the CDR3: TGTGCCAGCAGCCCCAAGGGGCGAGGGGACGAGCAGTACTCC.

The rearrangement uses TRBV4-1 and TRBJ2-7; 7 nucleotides agree with TRBD2. There are 15 residues in the CDR3. Per the germline V gene, CDR1 is MGHRA and CDR2 is YSYEKL. V lost 1 base to trimming and J lost 0 bases; unmatched junction nucleotides: 3. The CDR3: CASSQGSGGSYEQYF. The CDR3 DNA reads as TGCGCCAGCAGCCAAGGGTCGGGGGGCTCCTACGAGCAGTACTTC.

This chain joins TRBV15 and TRBJ1-4, with 8 bases that match TRBD1. The length of the CDR3 is 15 residues. The V gene's germline CDR1 is LNHNV and CDR2 YYDKDF (reference sequence). V shed 3 bases, J shed 8 bases, and the junction held 8 bases outside the gene matches. CDR3 coding DNA: TGTGCCACCAGCAGTGACAGGGGACATTCCGAAAAACTGTTTTTT. Its protein product is CATSSDRGHSEKLFF. Complete variable domain (other parts from reference TRBV15 and TRBJ1-4): DAMVIQNPRYQVTQFGKPVTLSCSQTLNHNVMYWYQQKSSQAPKLLFHYYDKDFNNEADTPDNFQSRRPNTSFCFLDIRSPGLGDTAMYLCATSSDRGHSEKLFFGSGTQLSVL.

The chain recombines TRBV7-8 with TRBJ1-1; 10 bases are a match to TRBD1. V shed 3 bases, J shed 1 base, and the junction held 8 bases outside the gene matches. Looked up from germline, CDR1 is SGHVS and CDR2 is FQNEAQ. The CDR3 is 17 residues long. The CDR3 DNA reads TGTGCCAGCAGCTTTATGCCGGGACAGGGGCCGAACACTGAAGCTTTCTTT. As protein: CASSFMPGQGPNTEAFF.

Comments on this clonotype: At one boundary the junction diverges from the germline segment, which might be a read error. The J gene is TRBJ1-2, the V gene TRBV10-3; a weak D match, TRBD1 (5 bases). The V gene's germline CDR1 is ENHRY and CDR2 SYGVKD. The CDR3 loop spans 13 amino acids. CDR3 nucleotides: TGTGCCAGCAGTTTCCCAGGGCCCTATGGCTACACCTTC. This codes for CASSFPGPYGYTF.

The V call is TRBV11-2, the J call TRBJ2-4, with 8 positions matching TRBD2. The CDR3 is 15 residues long. The V and J ends lost 4 bases and 7 bases, in that order; junction bases with no gene match: 9. Germline V gives CDR1 SGHAT, CDR2 FQNNGV. In nucleotides, the CDR3 is TGTGCCAGCAGCTCCCGGGGGGGGCTTGAGAACATTCAGTACTTC. Translation: CASSSRGGLENIQYF.

Of note for this clonotype: A much larger clone is a single base away; this may be a read error. The chain couples TRBV2 to TRBJ1-4, with D unclear. The CDR3 totals 14 residues. In germline, CDR1 is SNHLY, CDR2 FYNNEI. With 6 bases removed from V and 8 bases from J, the gap between germline ends came to 16 bases. The DNA for the CDR3 is TGTGCCAGCAGAACCCAGGAGGCTGGAGAAAAACTGTTTTTT. Protein: CASRTQEAGEKLFF.

The chain has TRBV10-3 and TRBJ2-6; either TRBD1 or TRBD2 may fit D (5 bases each). The V end lost 6 bases, the J end lost 11 bases, and 17 bases lay between the germline ends. CDR1 is ENHRY, CDR2 SYGVKD, per germline. This CDR3 has 14 amino acids. The CDR3 DNA reads TGTGCCATCAGCGAGGGGAGATTGGACTACGTCCTGACTTTC. This encodes CAISEGRLDYVLTF.

V is TRBV13 and J is TRBJ2-2, with D possibly matching TRBD2 (8 bases). The germline V and J ends were trimmed by 7 bases and 7 bases, with 22 bases remaining between them. CDR1 is PRHDT, CDR2 FYEKMQ, per germline (reference sequence). The CDR3 totals 16 residues. The CDR3 loop reads CASNRGQAGVGGELFF. The CDR3 coding sequence is TGTGCCAGCAACAGGGGACAAGCGGGAGTTGGCGGGGAGCTGTTTTTT.

Of note for this clonotype: The junction differs from germline at one of its ends, possibly a read error. The rearrangement links TRBV7-7 to TRBJ2-2; perhaps TRBD1 as D (6 bases). There are 15 residues in the CDR3. Germline V lookup: CDR1 SSHAT, CDR2 FNYEAQ (reference sequence). The CDR3 is CASSFGQLNTGELFF. CDR3 nucleotide sequence: TGTGCTAGCAGCTTCGGACAGCTAAACACCGGGGAGCTGTTTTTT.

This clonotype was detected many times. The genes are TRBV10-3 and TRBJ2-7; the D gene is possibly TRBD2 (5 bases). V lost 10 bases and J 6 bases, leaving 13 bases between the germline ends. There are 11 residues in the CDR3. Germline CDR1 reads ENHRY; CDR2 reads SYGVKD. In nucleotides, the CDR3 is TGTGCCAGCAGCTACGGAGGCGAGCAGTACTTC. As protein: CASSYGGEQYF.

The chain carries TRBV19 and TRBJ1-5, with D tentatively TRBD1 (5 bases). CDR1 and CDR2 (germline): LNHDA, SQIVND (reference sequence). Trimming removed 3 bases from V and 7 bases from J, with 10 bases in between. This CDR3 region has 13 residues. CDR3 sequence: CASSIRGRQPQHF. The CDR3 nucleotides read TGTGCCAGTAGTATTAGGGGCAGGCAGCCCCAGCATTTT.

This clonotype showed up just a few times. The rearrangement uses TRBV20-1 and TRBJ2-7; D is undetermined. Germline loops: CDR1 DFQATT, CDR2 SNEGSKA (reference sequence). CDR3 length: 11 residues. V lost 3 bases, J lost 5 bases, and 8 bases lay in between. Here the CDR3 DNA reads TGCAGTGCTAGTCTAATACACGAGCAGTACTTC. Amino acid sequence: CSASLIHEQYF.

This clonotype was found many times. The chain recombines TRBV7-9 with TRBJ1-1, with 9 bases lining up with TRBD1. The CDR3 has 15 amino acids. V lost 5 bases, J lost 4 bases, and 8 bases stayed unmatched. Germline V lookup: CDR1 SEHNR, CDR2 FQNEAQ (reference sequence). In DNA form, the CDR3 reads TGTGCCAGCAGCATGCGGGACAGGGCGGGCACTGAAGCTTTCTTT. This gives the protein CASSMRDRAGTEAFF. Combining the CDR3 with reference TRBV7-9 and TRBJ1-1 gives the whole variable domain DTGVSQNPRHKITKRGQNVTFRCDPISEHNRLYWYRQTLGQGPEFLTYFQNEAQLEKSRLLSDRFSAERPKGSFSTLEIQRTEQGDSAMYLCASSMRDRAGTEAFFGQGTRLTVV.

This clonotype has ten or more counts. The V gene is TRBV7-9, the J gene TRBJ2-7, with 10 bases aligning to TRBD1. Germline V gene sequence: CDR1 SEHNR, CDR2 FQNEAQ (reference sequence). The trim removed 5 bases at V and 6 bases at J, leaving 10 bases unmatched. The CDR3 extends over 15 amino acids. Written as DNA, the CDR3 is TGTGCCAGCAGCCAAAAAGGGACAGGGGAAGGCGAGCAGTACTTC. Translating it yields CASSQKGTGEGEQYF.

In this sample, this clonotype turned up a few times. V gene TRBV6-6 combines with J gene TRBJ1-1; D call uncertain. The CDR3 runs to 13 residues. Germline CDR1 MNHNY, CDR2 SVGAGI (reference sequence). Between the trimmed V and J ends, which lost 6 bases and 6 bases, there was a span of 14 bases. The CDR3 reads CASSFRGGAEAFF. Written as DNA, the CDR3 is TGTGCCAGCAGCTTTCGCGGAGGCGCTGAAGCTTTCTTT.

With regard to this clonotype: The junction departs from germline at one end; a sequencing error may be responsible. The chain is built from TRBV10-3 and TRBJ2-5; perhaps TRBD2 as D (7 bases). Germline assignment: CDR1 ENHRY and CDR2 SYGVKD. The CDR3 covers 15 residues. The CDR3 here is CASSLRRGGGETQYF. CDR3 in DNA: TGTGCCAGCAGTTTAAGGCGGGGAGGGGGGGAGACCCAGTACTTC.

The genes are TRBV9 and TRBJ1-2; no clear D. The V gene lost 2 bases and the J gene lost 4 bases, with 18 bases spanning the gap. Germline V gene sequence: CDR1 SGDLS, CDR2 YYNGEE. The CDR3 runs to 16 residues. The DNA of the CDR3 is TGTGCCAGCAGCGTGGCAGCGGGGAGTCTGGGCTATGGCTACACCTTC. It is translated as CASSVAAGSLGYGYTF.

This clonotype came up many times. The CDR3 coding sequence is TGTGCCAGCAGCTTAGTTTTCAGCGGGGGGGCGCGGGAGCAGTACTTC. Translating it yields CASSLVFSGGAREQYF. V usage is TRBV7-2 and J usage is TRBJ2-7; 10 positions agree with TRBD2. Germline-derived CDR1 and CDR2 are SGHTA and FQGNSA. The CDR3 consists of 16 residues. Trimming cost V 1 base and J 7 bases; bases outside gene matches: 10.

The rearrangement links TRBV4-1 to TRBJ2-2; D is unresolved. The CDR3 spans 12 residues. In germline, CDR1 is MGHRA, CDR2 YSYEKL. The V end was cut by 3 bases, the J end by 6 bases, with 5 bases between. DNA of the CDR3: TGCGCCAGCAGCCAGCCAGCCGGGGAGCTGTTTTTT. It is translated as CASSQPAGELFF.

This clonotype was counted ten times or more. The CDR3 is CAISESSLQGQETQYF. The CDR3 DNA reads TGTGCCATCAGTGAGTCGAGTCTTCAGGGACAAGAGACCCAGTACTTC. The J gene is TRBJ2-5, the V gene TRBV10-3; D is possibly TRBD1 (5 bases). Per the germline V gene, CDR1 is ENHRY and CDR2 is SYGVKD. The CDR3 is 16 residues long. Trimming took 0 bases from V and 2 from J, leaving 13 bases between them.